The 4 T cell receptor beta chains reported below all come from one sample, sequenced in a study of T cells in localized non-small cell lung cancer. The method was immunoSEQ multiplex PCR; TCRdb's version includes in-frame clones alone and lacks a portion of them. Among around 33,000 clones listed, approximately 80% were seen once. The sequenced sample was peripheral blood, obtained before any cancer treatment. The receptors were sampled from a male donor at least 60 years old with stage III squamous cell lung carcinoma.

The J gene is TRBJ2-1, the V gene TRBV5-1; D is ambiguous. Trimming shortened V by 4 bases and J by 2 bases, and 13 bases separated the two germline ends. The CDR3 length is 15 residues. Germline CDR1 SGHRS, CDR2 YFSETQ. The CDR3 coding sequence is TGCGCCAGCAGCCCTGAGAGTTCAACCTACAATGAGCAGTTCTTC. Translating it yields CASSPESSTYNEQFF.

The chain joins TRBV9 to TRBJ2-1; maybe TRBD1 (6 bases). The CDR3 is 14 residues long. CDR1 is SGDLS and CDR2 is YYNGEE in the germline V gene. V was clipped by 7 bases and J by 0 bases, with 11 bases between them. In DNA, the CDR3 is TGTGCCAGCGGCAGGGGCGTCTCCTACAATGAGCAGTTCTTC. This sequence encodes CASGRGVSYNEQFF.

The genes are TRBV9 and TRBJ2-1; D may correspond to TRBD1 or TRBD2 (5 bases each). V was shortened by 4 bases and J by 8 bases, with 13 bases between the two germline ends. The CDR3 is 13 amino acids. Germline lookup yields CDR1 SGDLS and CDR2 YYNGEE. Here the CDR3 reads CASSNPSGHEQFF. CDR3 DNA sequence: TGTGCCAGCAGCAACCCCTCGGGACATGAGCAGTTCTTC.

The chain employs TRBV18 and TRBJ2-5; a weak D match, TRBD2 (6 bases). Trimming shortened V by 4 bases and J by 4 bases, and 7 bases separated the two germline ends. This CDR3 has 12 amino acids. The germline V gene encodes CDR1 KGHSH and CDR2 LQKENI. The CDR3 nucleotides are TGTGCCAGCTCACGGGGAGGAGAGACCCAGTACTTC. Translation: CASSRGGETQYF. Full variable domain (missing parts from reference TRBV18 and TRBJ2-5): NAGVMQNPRHLVRRRGQEARLRCSPMKGHSHVYWYRQLPEEGLKFMVYLQKENIIDESGMPKERFSAEFPKEGPSILRIQQVVRGDSAAYFCASSRGGETQYFGPGTRLLVL.